The next 26 T cell receptor beta chains were all read from a single sample in a study of cytomegalovirus exposure and HLA in healthy donors. Primers: 60 Vbeta forward and 13 Jbeta reverse. The protocol was immunoSEQ multiplex PCR, while the TCRdb copy is restricted to in-frame clones and leaves out a portion. This table holds around 130,000 clones, over 60% found once. The sequenced sample consisted of PBMCs. Receptor source: a man aged 18 to 29 in good health and CMV-seronegative.

The chain has TRBV9 and TRBJ1-1; D uncertain. V gave up 0 bases and J gave up 1 base, with 7 bases separating them. The CDR3 consists of 14 residues. Germline CDR1 is SGDLS and CDR2 is YYNGEE. CDR3 DNA sequence: TGTGCCAGCAGCGTAGTCCAGTCGAACACTGAAGCTTTCTTT. Translating gives CASSVVQSNTEAFF.

The gene calls are TRBV7-9 and TRBJ2-7, with 7 bases that match TRBD1. The CDR3 spans 15 residues. Germline V gene lookup returns CDR1 SEHNR and CDR2 FQNEAQ (reference sequence). Losses at the gene ends were 5 bases for V and 2 bases for J; bases not matched to a gene: 9. The CDR3 DNA follows: TGTGCCAGCAGCCCTGGGACAGACAACCCCTACGAGCAGTACTTC. Its protein product is CASSPGTDNPYEQYF.

The chain carries TRBV6-5 and TRBJ2-5; TRBD2 might be the D (8 bases). The DNA end is a closer match to TRBJ2-7, so the J assignment may be wrong. Germline values: CDR1 MNHEY, CDR2 SVGAGI. The CDR3 is 15 residues long. Written as DNA, the CDR3 is TGTGCCAGCAGTATCCAACAGGGGACTAGCTACGAGCAGTACTTC. Its protein product is CASSIQQGTSYEQYF.

The chain uses TRBV10-3 and TRBJ2-1; D possibly corresponds to TRBD2 (5 bases). The CDR3 is 13 residues long. CDR1 ENHRY and CDR2 SYGVKD come from the germline V gene. V dropped 8 bases and J dropped 8 bases, with 16 bases sitting between them. The CDR3 reads CAILPGNRDEQFF. CDR3 nucleotide sequence: TGTGCCATCCTTCCGGGGAATCGGGATGAGCAGTTCTTC.

The chain joins TRBV4-2 to TRBJ1-3; 8 bases are a match to TRBD1. This CDR3 has 16 residues. V shed 1 base, J shed 0 bases, and the junction held 2 bases outside the gene matches. Germline CDR1 is LGHNA and CDR2 is YNFKEQ. DNA of the CDR3: TGTGCCAGCAGCCAAGTGACAGGGGCCTCTGGAAACACCATATATTTT. Its translation is CASSQVTGASGNTIYF.

The chain recombines TRBV6-6 with TRBJ2-7, with 9 bases that match TRBD1. CDR1 MNHNY and CDR2 SVGAGI come from the germline V gene (reference sequence). V shed 6 bases and J 4 bases; nucleotides not matched to a gene: 7. This CDR3 has 14 residues. The CDR3 DNA is TGTGCCAGCAGCATCCGGGACAGGGTGTACGAGCAGTACTTC. It encodes CASSIRDRVYEQYF.

This rearrangement joins TRBV18 to TRBJ1-5, with 10 bases identical to TRBD1. V gave up 9 bases and J gave up 5 bases; unmatched junction bases: 10. The CDR3 consists of 15 residues. The V gene's germline CDR1 is KGHSH and CDR2 LQKENI. The CDR3 is CASRRDRGKDQPQHF. The CDR3 DNA reads as TGTGCCAGTCGACGGGACAGGGGTAAGGATCAGCCCCAGCATTTT.

The chain carries TRBV15 and TRBJ2-3; no definite D call. The germline V gene has CDR1 LNHNV and CDR2 YYDKDF (reference sequence). The V and J ends lost 0 bases and 10 bases respectively, with 8 bases between them. CDR3 length: 12 residues. CDR3 DNA sequence: TGTGCCACCAGCAGAGATAGCCCCCCGCAGTATTTT. Amino acids: CATSRDSPPQYF.

CDR3 sequence (DNA): TGTGCCAGCAGCTTCGACATTACCGGGGAGCTGTTTTTT. The encoded protein is CASSFDITGELFF. This sequence joins TRBV5-5 and TRBJ2-2; the D is unclear. With 2 bases removed from V and 5 bases from J, the gap between germline ends came to 7 bases. Germline CDR1 and CDR2: SGHKS and YYEKEE (reference sequence). The CDR3 totals 13 residues.

The chain combines TRBV7-9 with TRBJ2-3; TRBD2 aligns across 15 bases. Germline V gene sequence: CDR1 SEHNR, CDR2 FQNEAQ (reference sequence). Trimming cost V 3 bases and J 4 bases; bases outside gene matches: 8. CDR3 size: 18 residues. This chain's CDR3 is CASSFGLAGGSGSDTQYF. CDR3 nucleotide sequence: TGTGCCAGCAGCTTCGGACTAGCGGGAGGGTCGGGGTCAGATACGCAGTATTTT.

As to this clone: Mismatch with germline at one junction end may stem from a read error. The chain recombines TRBV20-1 with TRBJ1-2; TRBD1 matches 10 bases. Per germline, CDR1 DFQATT and CDR2 SNEGSKA (reference sequence). This CDR3 comprises 10 residues. This CDR3 reads CSAPDRGVVF. Written as DNA, the CDR3 is TGCAGTGCGCCGGACAGGGGGGTTGTTTTT.

The chain joins TRBV27 to TRBJ2-1; TRBD2 matches at 14 bases. Trimming cost V 5 bases and J 0 bases; bases outside gene matches: 9. From germline, CDR1 is MNHEY and CDR2 SMNVEV (reference sequence). The CDR3 sequence is 19 residues long. The CDR3 loop reads CASSNRTSGGPSSYNEQFF. In DNA, the CDR3 is TGTGCCAGCAGTAACAGGACTAGCGGGGGGCCGAGCTCCTACAATGAGCAGTTCTTC.

The chain combines TRBV6-5 with TRBJ1-5; 7 bases match TRBD1. V shed 0 bases and J 2 bases; nucleotides not matched to a gene: 4. The CDR3 length is 16 residues. Germline V CDR1 and CDR2: MNHEY, SVGAGI. CDR3 amino acids: CASSYSRGRGNQPQHF. In DNA form, the CDR3 reads TGTGCCAGCAGTTACTCGAGGGGGCGAGGCAATCAGCCCCAGCATTTT.

This rearrangement joins TRBV12-5 to TRBJ1-2; 9 positions match TRBD1. Germline CDR1 reads LGHNT; CDR2 reads FRNRAP. This CDR3 region has 15 residues. The trim removed 6 bases at V and 4 bases at J, leaving 9 bases unmatched. For the CDR3, the DNA is TGTGCTAGTGGCCCTACCCGGGACAGGGTCTATGGCTACACCTTC. This translates into CASGPTRDRVYGYTF.

This chain links TRBV6-5 with TRBJ1-5; a possible D gene is TRBD1 (5 bases). Trimming took off 5 bases at V and 2 bases at J, with 10 bases between the two ends. The CDR3 length is 14 residues. From germline, CDR1 is MNHEY and CDR2 SVGAGI. In DNA form, the CDR3 reads TGTGCCAGCAGTCCGGGAGGGGGCAATCAGCCCCAGCATTTT. Translated: CASSPGGGNQPQHF.

The J gene is TRBJ2-7, the V gene TRBV9, with 7 bases that match TRBD2. The V segment lost 0 bases and the J segment 2 bases; nucleotides outside the gene matches: 8. Germline V gives CDR1 SGDLS, CDR2 YYNGEE. The CDR3 is 16 amino acids. CDR3 amino acids: CASSVAITSVTYEQYF. The CDR3 DNA reads TGTGCCAGCAGCGTAGCTATTACTAGCGTTACCTACGAGCAGTACTTC.

The chain recombines TRBV2 with TRBJ1-4; TRBD1 matches at 7 bases. The CDR3 is 14 amino acids. The junction had 4 bases not matched to a gene; V was cut back by 6 bases and J by 3 bases. Looked up from germline, CDR1 is SNHLY and CDR2 is FYNNEI. The CDR3: CASREDRSNEKLFF. The CDR3 nucleotides read TGTGCCAGCAGAGAGGACAGGTCTAATGAAAAACTGTTTTTT.

This chain uses TRBV5-4 with TRBJ2-7; a possible D gene is TRBD2 (6 bases). V was trimmed by 6 bases and J by 0 bases, leaving 16 bases between them. The CDR3 totals 15 residues. From germline, CDR1 is SGHNT and CDR2 YYREEE (reference sequence). The CDR3 bases are TGTGCCAGCACCAAGAGGGACGGGAGCTCCTACGAGCAGTACTTC. Translated, it gives CASTKRDGSSYEQYF. Using reference TRBV5-4 and TRBJ2-7 for the parts outside the CDR3, the full variable domain is ETGVTQSPTHLIKTRGQQVTLRCSSQSGHNTVSWYQQALGQGPQFIFQYYREEENGRGNFPPRFSGLQFPNYSSELNVNALELDDSALYLCASTKRDGSSYEQYFGPGTRLTVT.

The V call is TRBV6-1, the J call TRBJ1-3; a possible D gene is TRBD1 (6 bases). V was cut by 6 bases and J by 3 bases, with 15 bases left in between. The CDR3 covers 15 residues. CDR1 is MNHNS, CDR2 SASEGT, per germline. DNA for the CDR3: TGTGCCAGCAGCGCCGACAGGTTAAGTGGAAACACCATATATTTT. Its protein product is CASSADRLSGNTIYF.

The V and J genes are TRBV7-6 and TRBJ2-1; tentatively, D is TRBD1 (5 bases). V lost 1 base, J lost 12 bases, and 13 bases lay in between. Germline V lookup: CDR1 SGHVS, CDR2 FNYEAQ. The CDR3 contains 13 residues. CDR3 bases: TGTGCCAGCAGCTTAGGGGTTGGGCAGGGGCAGTTCTTC. Its translation: CASSLGVGQGQFF.

J is TRBJ2-5 and V is TRBV6-6, with 7 bases aligning to TRBD2. Germline V gene sequence: CDR1 MNHNY, CDR2 SVGAGI (reference sequence). The CDR3 covers 15 residues. J was trimmed by 1 base and V by 5 bases; bases with no gene match: 7. CDR3 sequence reads: CASSIAGSGQETQYF. The CDR3 region has the DNA TGTGCCAGCAGTATAGCGGGTTCGGGCCAAGAGACCCAGTACTTC.

The chain joins TRBV7-9 to TRBJ2-5; D perhaps matches TRBD2 (6 bases). V gave up 5 bases and J gave up 1 base, with 11 bases separating them. The CDR3 is 14 residues long. Germline CDR1 reads SEHNR; CDR2 reads FQNEAQ (reference sequence). CDR3 DNA: TGTGCCAGCAGCCTGGGAGGCTTCCAAGAGACCCAGTACTTC. This encodes CASSLGGFQETQYF.

The chain carries TRBV28 and TRBJ2-1; D gene ambiguous. CDR1 is MDHEN, CDR2 SYDVKM, per germline. The CDR3 contains 13 residues. V was shortened by 2 bases and J by 9 bases, with 11 bases between the two germline ends. The CDR3 sequence: CASSLVENSEQFF. The CDR3 region has the DNA TGTGCCAGCAGTTTAGTGGAGAATAGTGAGCAGTTCTTC.

The chain uses TRBV9 and TRBJ2-7; 10 bases match TRBD2. V trimming: 1 base; J trimming: 7 bases; junction bases outside the gene matches: 5. The length of the CDR3 is 14 residues. CDR1 and CDR2 (germline): SGDLS, YYNGEE. The CDR3 DNA reads as TGTGCCAGCAGCGTAACCCGACTAGCGGGTGAGCAGTACTTC. As protein: CASSVTRLAGEQYF.

The chain uses TRBV5-1 and TRBJ2-1; TRBD1 matches at 7 bases. The CDR3 is made up of 13 amino acids. Germline-derived CDR1 and CDR2 are SGHRS and YFSETQ. The ends lost 0 bases at V and 9 bases at J; junction bases unmatched: 3. In DNA, the CDR3 is TGCGCCAGCAGCTTGGCGACAGGGAGTGAGCAGTTCTTC. Residues: CASSLATGSEQFF.

This chain uses TRBV13 with TRBJ2-7; 8 bases map to TRBD2. Germline CDR1 is PRHDT and CDR2 is FYEKMQ (reference sequence). The CDR3 is made up of 19 amino acids. The J segment lost 6 bases and the V segment lost 5 bases, leaving 24 bases of the junction unmatched. The CDR3 here is CASSPQLGLGRGARGEQYF. The DNA for the CDR3 is TGTGCCAGCAGCCCCCAGCTTGGCTTAGGGCGGGGGGCACGGGGCGAGCAGTACTTC.